These T cell receptor beta chains were read from a single sample in a study of OX40 agonist ivuxolimab in advanced cancers. The table came from immunoSEQ multiplex PCR; TCRdb's copy has only in-frame clones and leaves some out. The table records approximately 77,000 clones, approximately 92% of them present only once. The specimen comprised CD4+ or CD8+ T cells sorted from blood, sampled in a trial of the OX40 agonist ivuxolimab. These TCRs come from an adult with an advanced solid tumor such as melanoma, head and neck, liver or kidney cancer. Each CDR3 is given without its conserved first and last residue.

V: TRBV18; CDR3: ASSPRDGSSGNTIY
V: TRBV10-1; CDR3: ASRGLAGGMFRNEQF
V: TRBV6-5; CDR3: ASRGTASTDTQY
V: TRBV11-2; CDR3: ASSLGLAGGKY
V: TRBV11-1; CDR3: ASSQGEAYGYT
V: TRBV9; CDR3: ASSAGNTEAF
V: TRBV5-6; CDR3: ASSLGLNNSPLH
V: TRBV30; CDR3: AWSARTGPLVTEAF
V: TRBV5-8; CDR3: ASSGGWMDGANVLT
V: TRBV7-9; CDR3: ASSLGGRALGTEAF
V: TRBV7-9; CDR3: ASSLGTAGFNYGYT
V: TRBV11-1; CDR3: ASSLDSGIAGELF
V: TRBV19; CDR3: ASSLQGVNEKLF
V: TRBV12-5; CDR3: ASGLDLAGTDTQY
V: TRBV19; CDR3: ASSIQSNYGYT
V: TRBV7-6; CDR3: ASSPGTGRDWSYT
V: TRBV7-2; CDR3: ASSTRRAGSTGELF
V: TRBV6-4; CDR3: ASSDANPVAIAFKPQNYGYT
V: TRBV4-3; CDR3: ASSQVGGYEQF
V: TRBV10-3; CDR3: AISEPAGYSNYGYT
V: TRBV7-2; CDR3: ASSLVLAGDHNEQF
V: TRBV18; CDR3: ASSPLTSGGPNTEAF
V: TRBV5-5; CDR3: ASSLGGGGGGTQY
V: TRBV19; CDR3: ASSEWGRPSGNTIY
V: TRBV11-2; CDR3: ASSLQGKLRNEQY
V: TRBV25-1; CDR3: ASSGGAPNTIY
V: TRBV18; CDR3: ASSPTSGNTIY
V: TRBV7-9; CDR3: ASSGSGYEQY
V: TRBV5-1; CDR3: ASSLWTQNYGYT
V: TRBV7-9; CDR3: ASSPPGSRFTGELF
V: TRBV5-1; CDR3: ASSLAPLTGEDGYT
V: TRBV18; CDR3: ASSPGHEQY
V: TRBV7-2; CDR3: ASSRTSGPQETQY
V: TRBV10-3; CDR3: AISESASGATQY
V: TRBV5-4; CDR3: ASTPGLAGETQY
V: TRBV6-5; CDR3: ASRSLGPSYEQY
V: TRBV7-2; CDR3: ASSRRSSGPSYEQY
V: TRBV5-1; CDR3: ASSLGTTNTGELF
V: TRBV7-7; CDR3: ASSLGGTQETQY
V: TRBV5-4; CDR3: ASSLEFSGAL
V: TRBV7-8; CDR3: ASSLGTNVPH
V: TRBV10-3; CDR3: AISEGSSPLH
V: TRBV9; CDR3: ASSVGDRETYEQY
V: TRBV4-3; CDR3: ASSQEDRRDQPQH
V: TRBV6-5; CDR3: ASSYSIASNQPQH
V: TRBV6-1; CDR3: ASSSSGGEDTQY
V: TRBV5-5; CDR3: ASSLRDRDSNYGYT